The clone carrying this T cell receptor (beta chain) was detected only a few times. What it binds is not known. TCRdb reprocessed the 5' RACE reads via MiXCR and lists one record per CDR3 protein. Of about 690,000 distinct CDR3 sequences listed, approximately 6.1% were seen once; the top ten hold roughly 1.8%. This sample is drawn from a study of identical twins. Points from the study as a whole: Insertions were fewer in abundant cord blood beta clonotypes, whereas memory repertoires showed none of this pattern. Model-predicted out-of-frame TCR alpha sharing fell below observed values in monozygotic twins.

The CDR3 totals 14 residues. Germline CDR1 is GTSNPN and CDR2 is SVGIG (reference sequence). Trimming removed 3 bases from V and 3 bases from J; junction bases left unmatched: 6. The chain links TRBV30 to TRBJ1-2, with 8 bases fitting TRBD1. The TCR comes from a man aged 18 to 35 in good health. Specimen: naive T cells sorted from blood. CDR3 in amino acids: CAWRKGQVDYGYTF. CDR3 bases: TGTGCCTGGAGGAAGGGACAGGTGGACTATGGCTACACCTTC. The variable domain in full, with the rest retrieved from reference TRBV30 and TRBJ1-2, is SQTIHQWPATLVQPVGSPLSLECTVEGTSNPNLYWYRQAAGRGLQLLFYSVGIGQISSEVPQNLSASRPQDRQFILSSKKLLLSDSGFYLCAWRKGQVDYGYTFGSGTRLTVV.